This T cell receptor (beta chain) was captured in a study of T-cell memory formation after mild COVID-19. Overall study findings and caveats: Among CD4+ contracting clones, most were CM and EM, and CD8+ ones EMRA.

This clonotype was found a few times. Its target is not known. TCRdb reprocessed the 5' RACE reads with MiXCR, giving one entry per CDR3 protein. This sample has 550,000 to 700,000 distinct CDR3 sequences, with 15% to 20% found just once. The V end was cut by 5 bases, the J end by 2 bases, with 11 bases between. CDR3 length: 13 residues. The germline gives CDR1 SQVTM, CDR2 ANQGSEA. The sample comprised PBMCs or a T cell subset sorted from them (not recorded which). The chain joins TRBV29-1 to TRBJ2-3, with a weak D call TRBD1 (6 bases). The receptor was derived from an adult woman who had mild COVID-19 (a few samples of this study predate the infection). Cell type and time point are not known. CDR3 DNA: TGCAGCGTTCGTGGACAGTACACAGATACGCAGTATTTT. Amino acids: CSVRGQYTDTQYF.